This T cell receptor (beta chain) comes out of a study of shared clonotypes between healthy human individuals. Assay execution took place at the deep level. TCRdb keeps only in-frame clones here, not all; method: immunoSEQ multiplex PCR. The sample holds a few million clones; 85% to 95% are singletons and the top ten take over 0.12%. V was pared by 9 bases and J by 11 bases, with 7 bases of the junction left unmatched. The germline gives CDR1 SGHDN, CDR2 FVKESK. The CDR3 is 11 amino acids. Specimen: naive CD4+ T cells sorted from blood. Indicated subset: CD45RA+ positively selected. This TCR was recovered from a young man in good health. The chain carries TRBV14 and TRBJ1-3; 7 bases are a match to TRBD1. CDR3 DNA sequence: TGTGCCAGTTCGTGGACAGGCCCCATATATTTT. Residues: CASSWTGPIYF.